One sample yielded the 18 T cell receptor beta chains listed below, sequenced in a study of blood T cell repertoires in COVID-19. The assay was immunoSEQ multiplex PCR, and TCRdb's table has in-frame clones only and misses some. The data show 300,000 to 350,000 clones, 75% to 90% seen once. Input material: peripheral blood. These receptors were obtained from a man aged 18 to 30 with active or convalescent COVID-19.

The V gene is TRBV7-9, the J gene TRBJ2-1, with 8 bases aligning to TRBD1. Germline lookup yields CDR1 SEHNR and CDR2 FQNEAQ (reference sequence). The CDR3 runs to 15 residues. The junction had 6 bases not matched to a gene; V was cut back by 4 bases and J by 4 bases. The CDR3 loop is CASSYPDRGYNEQFF. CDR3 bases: TGTGCCAGCAGCTATCCTGACAGGGGATACAATGAGCAGTTCTTC.

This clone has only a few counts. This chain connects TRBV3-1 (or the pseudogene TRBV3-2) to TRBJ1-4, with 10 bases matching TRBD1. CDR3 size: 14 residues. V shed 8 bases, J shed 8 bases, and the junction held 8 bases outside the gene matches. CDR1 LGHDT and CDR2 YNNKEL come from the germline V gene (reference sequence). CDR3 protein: CASRKTGGAEKLFF. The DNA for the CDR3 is TGTGCCAGCCGAAAGACAGGGGGCGCGGAAAAACTGTTTTTT.

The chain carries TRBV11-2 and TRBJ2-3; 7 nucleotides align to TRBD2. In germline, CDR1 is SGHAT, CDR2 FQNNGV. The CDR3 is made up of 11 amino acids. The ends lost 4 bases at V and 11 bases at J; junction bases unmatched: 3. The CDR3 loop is CASSSGGWQYF. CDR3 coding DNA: TGTGCCAGCAGCTCGGGGGGTTGGCAGTATTTT.

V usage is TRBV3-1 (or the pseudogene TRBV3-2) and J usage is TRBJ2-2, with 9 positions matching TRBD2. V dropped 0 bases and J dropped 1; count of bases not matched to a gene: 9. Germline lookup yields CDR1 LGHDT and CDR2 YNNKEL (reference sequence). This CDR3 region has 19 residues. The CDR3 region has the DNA TGTGCCAGCAGCCAAGACCCATTTAGACTAGCGGAGAACACCGGGGAGCTGTTTTTT. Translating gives CASSQDPFRLAENTGELFF.

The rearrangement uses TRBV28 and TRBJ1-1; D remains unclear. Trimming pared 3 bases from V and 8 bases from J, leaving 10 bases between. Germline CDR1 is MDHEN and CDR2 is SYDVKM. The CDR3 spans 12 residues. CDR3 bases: TGTGCCAGCAGTTTGGCCCGAGGGGAAGCTTTCTTT. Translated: CASSLARGEAFF.

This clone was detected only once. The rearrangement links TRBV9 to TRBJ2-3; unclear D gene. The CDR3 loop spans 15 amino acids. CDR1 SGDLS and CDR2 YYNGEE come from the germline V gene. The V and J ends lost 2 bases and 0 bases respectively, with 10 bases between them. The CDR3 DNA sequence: TGTGCCAGCAGCGTTACTCCCCATAGCACAGATACGCAGTATTTT. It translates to CASSVTPHSTDTQYF. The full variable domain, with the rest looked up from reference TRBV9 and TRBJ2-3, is DSGVTQTPKHLITATGQRVTLRCSPRSGDLSVYWYQQSLDQGLQFLIQYYNGEERAKGNILERFSAQQFPDLHSELNLSSLELGDSALYFCASSVTPHSTDTQYFGPGTRLTVL.

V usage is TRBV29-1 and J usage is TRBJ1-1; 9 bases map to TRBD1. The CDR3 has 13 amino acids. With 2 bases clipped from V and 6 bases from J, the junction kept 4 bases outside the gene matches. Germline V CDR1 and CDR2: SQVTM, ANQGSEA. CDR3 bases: TGCAGCGTTGAAAGACAGGGGGGAGCTGAAGCTTTCTTT. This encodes CSVERQGGAEAFF.

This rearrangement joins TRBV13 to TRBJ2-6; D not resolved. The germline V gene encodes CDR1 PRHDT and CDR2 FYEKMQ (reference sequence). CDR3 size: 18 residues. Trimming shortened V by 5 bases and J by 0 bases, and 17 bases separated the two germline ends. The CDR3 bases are TGTGCCAGCAGCCCTAGTGGGTTCCAAGGCTCTGGGGCCAACGTCCTGACTTTC. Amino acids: CASSPSGFQGSGANVLTF.

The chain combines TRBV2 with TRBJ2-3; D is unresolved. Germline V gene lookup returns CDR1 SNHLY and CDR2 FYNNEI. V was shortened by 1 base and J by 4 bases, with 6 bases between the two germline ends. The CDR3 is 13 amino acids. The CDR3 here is CASSEGGADTQYF. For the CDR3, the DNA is TGTGCCAGCAGTGAAGGAGGAGCAGATACGCAGTATTTT.

In DNA form, the CDR3 reads TGTGCCAGCAGTTACAGGGGAGGGGGCTACACCTTC. Its translation is CASSYRGGGYTF. This chain uses TRBV6-5 with TRBJ1-2, with a weak D call TRBD1 (5 bases). Trimming stripped 2 bases from V and 8 bases from J, with 9 bases between. The CDR3 sequence is 12 residues long. The germline CDR1 and CDR2 sequences are MNHEY and SVGAGI.

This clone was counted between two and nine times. The CDR3 reads CASSPSGRGRNEQYF. As DNA, the CDR3 is TGTGCCAGCTCCCCTTCGGGCAGGGGGCGGAACGAGCAGTACTTC. J is TRBJ2-7 and V is TRBV18; TRBD1 matches at 8 bases. The CDR3 is 15 residues long. Per the germline V gene, CDR1 is KGHSH and CDR2 is LQKENI. With 6 bases clipped from V and 5 bases from J, the junction kept 12 bases outside the gene matches.

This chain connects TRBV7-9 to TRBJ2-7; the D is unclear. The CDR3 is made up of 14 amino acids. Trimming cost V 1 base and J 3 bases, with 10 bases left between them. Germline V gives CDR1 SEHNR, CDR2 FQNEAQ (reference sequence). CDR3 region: CASSLVPSGYEQYF. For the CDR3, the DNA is TGTGCCAGCAGCTTAGTGCCGTCCGGCTACGAGCAGTACTTC.

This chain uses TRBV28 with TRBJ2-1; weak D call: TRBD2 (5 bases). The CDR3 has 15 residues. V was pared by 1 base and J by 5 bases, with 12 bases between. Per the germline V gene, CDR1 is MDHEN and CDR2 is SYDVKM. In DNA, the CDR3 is TGTGCCAGCAGTTTATTAACCGGGGTTGACAATGAGCAGTTCTTC. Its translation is CASSLLTGVDNEQFF.

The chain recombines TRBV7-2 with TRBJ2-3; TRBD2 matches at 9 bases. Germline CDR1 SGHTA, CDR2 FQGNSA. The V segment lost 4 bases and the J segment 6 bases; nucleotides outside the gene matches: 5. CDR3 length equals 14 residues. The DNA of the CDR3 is TGTGCCAGCAGCTACCTAGCGGGGCTTGATACGCAGTATTTT. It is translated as CASSYLAGLDTQYF.

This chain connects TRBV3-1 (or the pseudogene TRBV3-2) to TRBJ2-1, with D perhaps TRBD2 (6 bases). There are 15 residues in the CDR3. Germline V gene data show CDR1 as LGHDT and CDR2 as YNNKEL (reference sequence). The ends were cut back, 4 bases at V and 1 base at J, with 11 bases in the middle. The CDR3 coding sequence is TGTGCCAGCAGCCCTGGGGCGGGGTCCTACAATGAGCAGTTCTTC. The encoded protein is CASSPGAGSYNEQFF.

This CDR3 is CASSPPSRPSGEQFF. CDR3 sequence (DNA): TGTGCCAGCTCACCACCGTCGCGACCTAGCGGTGAGCAGTTCTTC. The chain couples TRBV18 to TRBJ2-1; 7 bases map to TRBD2. The CDR3 length is 15 residues. Per germline, CDR1 KGHSH and CDR2 LQKENI. V lost 0 bases, J lost 9 bases, and 8 bases stayed unmatched.

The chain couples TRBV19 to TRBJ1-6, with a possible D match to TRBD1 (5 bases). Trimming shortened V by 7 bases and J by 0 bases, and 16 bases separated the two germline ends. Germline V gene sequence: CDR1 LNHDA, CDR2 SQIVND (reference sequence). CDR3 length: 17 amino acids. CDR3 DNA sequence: TGTGCCAGTACCCGGGACTCCCAGAGCTCCTATAATTCACCCCTCCACTTT. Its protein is CASTRDSQSSYNSPLHF.

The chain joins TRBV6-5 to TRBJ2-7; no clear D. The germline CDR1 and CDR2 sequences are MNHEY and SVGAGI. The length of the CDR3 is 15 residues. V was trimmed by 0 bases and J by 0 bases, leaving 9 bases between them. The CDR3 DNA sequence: TGTGCCAGCAGTTACTCGGCGGCAAGCTCCTACGAGCAGTACTTC. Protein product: CASSYSAASSYEQYF.